Sequencing of this T cell receptor beta chain was carried out in a study of cytomegalovirus exposure and HLA in healthy donors. The PCR used 60 Vbeta and 13 Jbeta primers. The repertoire was sequenced with immunoSEQ multiplex PCR; TCRdb's copy has only in-frame clones and lacks some. Here the sample spans around 170,000 clones, approximately 85% being singletons. Unrecorded immune exposure was likely among donors, who were nominally healthy when sampled. Comment on this clone: The antigen remains undetermined.

The CDR3 has 15 residues. From germline, CDR1 is LNHDA and CDR2 SQIVND (reference sequence). V was trimmed by 0 bases and J by 1 base, leaving 10 bases between them. Study-level points and caveats: A later analysis by the authors found several of the most significant clusters apparently linked to common viral pathogens. Accurate HLA-A and HLA-B prediction from TCR beta sequences was reported for most subjects. It was likely that a cluster of highly shared sequence variants was a sequencing artifact.

The TCR comes from a woman under 30 in good health and CMV-seronegative. This chain connects TRBV19 to TRBJ2-7, with D maybe TRBD1 (5 bases). The material sequenced was PBMCs. The DNA of the CDR3 is TGTGCCAGTAGTATAGATTCCAGGGAATCCTACGAGCAGTACTTC. Protein: CASSIDSRESYEQYF.